This record looks at one TCR beta chain sequence and its context. The antigen remains unidentified. The CDR3 is 14 amino acids. V shed 10 bases, J shed 2 bases, and the junction held 7 bases outside the gene matches. CDR1 is KGHDR and CDR2 is SFDVKD in the germline V gene. The source of the sample is a study of post-analysis software for immune sequencing data. In the study overall: As for disease course, relapsing-remitting, secondary progressive and progressive-relapsing multiple sclerosis were all included. Study-wide findings and caveats: Normalized Chao1 diversity was significantly reduced in patients versus controls. Samples prepared in the same batch strongly co-clustered by F measure. Patients had higher frequencies than controls of five TRBV segments, including TRBV5-6, TRBV5-1 and TRBV20-1.

Presence of unique molecular identifiers characterized the TCR beta cDNA libraries. Starting from roughly 1.1 to 9.2 million T cells, the study yielded approximately 460,000 cDNA molecules. Each CDR3 protein gets one entry after TCRdb re-called the PCR reads with MiXCR. The table has about 800,000 distinct CDR3 sequences, 25% to 30% seen once. The V call is TRBV24-1, the J call TRBJ2-3, with 8 nucleotides matching TRBD1. The sequence was collected from a girl between 5 and 17 years old with multiple sclerosis. The sequenced material came from blood. CDR3: CATGQGRITDTQYF. The CDR3 DNA sequence: TGTGCCACAGGACAGGGCAGAATCACAGATACGCAGTATTTT.